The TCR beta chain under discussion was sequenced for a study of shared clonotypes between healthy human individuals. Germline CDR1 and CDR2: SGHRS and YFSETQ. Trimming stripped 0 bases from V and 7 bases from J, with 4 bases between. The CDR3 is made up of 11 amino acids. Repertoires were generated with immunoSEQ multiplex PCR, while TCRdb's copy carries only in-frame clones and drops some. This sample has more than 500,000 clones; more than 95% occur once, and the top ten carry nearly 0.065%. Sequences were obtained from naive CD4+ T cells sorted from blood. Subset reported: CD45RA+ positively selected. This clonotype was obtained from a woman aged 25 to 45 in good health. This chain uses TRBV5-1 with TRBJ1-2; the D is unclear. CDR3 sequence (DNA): TGCGCCAGCAGCTTGGCTCTTGGCTACACCTTC. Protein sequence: CASSLALGYTF.